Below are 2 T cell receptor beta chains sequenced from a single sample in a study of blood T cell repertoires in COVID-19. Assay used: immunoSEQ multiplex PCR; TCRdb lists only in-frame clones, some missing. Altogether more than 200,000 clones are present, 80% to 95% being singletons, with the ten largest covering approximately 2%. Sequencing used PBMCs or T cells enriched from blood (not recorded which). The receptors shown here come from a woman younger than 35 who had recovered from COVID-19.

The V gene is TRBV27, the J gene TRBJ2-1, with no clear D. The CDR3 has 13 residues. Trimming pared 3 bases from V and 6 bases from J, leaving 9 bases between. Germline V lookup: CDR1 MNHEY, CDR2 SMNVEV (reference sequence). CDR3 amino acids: CASSFGGFNEQFF. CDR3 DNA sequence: TGTGCCAGCAGTTTCGGCGGATTCAATGAGCAGTTCTTC.

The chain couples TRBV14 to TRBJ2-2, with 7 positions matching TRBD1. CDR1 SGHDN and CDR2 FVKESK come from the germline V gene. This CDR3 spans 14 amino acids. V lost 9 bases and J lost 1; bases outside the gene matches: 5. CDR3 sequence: CASRDRMNTGELFF. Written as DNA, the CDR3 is TGTGCCAGTCGGGACAGAATGAACACCGGGGAGCTGTTTTTT.